This T cell receptor (beta chain) was captured in a study of T cells expressing NK-cell markers. CDR3 length equals 14 residues. Germline V gives CDR1 DFQATT, CDR2 SNEGSKA (reference sequence). Following a re-call of the 5' RACE reads, TCRdb has one entry per CDR3 protein and lacks DNA. The clone table shows a few hundred thousand distinct CDR3 sequences, with the ten largest holding around 0.4%. The sample was blood T cells: a sorted CD56 or NKG2C T cell subset, CD4+ or CD8+ T cells, or bulk PBMC T cells (not recorded which). This rearrangement joins TRBV20-1 to TRBJ2-5. This TCR was recovered from a man aged 18 to 30 in good health. CDR3 sequence: CSASKEWGQETQYF.